This T cell receptor (beta chain) stems from a study of blood T cell repertoires in COVID-19. The germline gives CDR1 SNHLY, CDR2 FYNNEI. This CDR3 is 14 amino acids long. With 7 bases clipped from V and 1 base from J, the junction kept 7 bases outside the gene matches. The method was immunoSEQ multiplex PCR; TCRdb's version includes in-frame clones alone and lacks a portion of them. The data hold hundreds of thousands of clones, with around 83% observed a single time. The chain recombines TRBV2 with TRBJ2-7; 7 nucleotides line up with TRBD1. Sequencing was done on a sample of peripheral blood. This TCR was recovered from a woman aged 50 to 65 with acute or convalescent COVID-19. The CDR3 nucleotides are TGTGCCAGCATAGGGACAGTAGGATCCTACGAGCAGTACTTC. It yields the protein CASIGTVGSYEQYF.